This TCR beta chain is drawn from a study of T cells after yellow fever vaccination. This clonotype was found a few times. TCRdb re-derived calls from the 5' RACE reads in MiXCR, one entry per CDR3 protein. Of about 630,000 distinct CDR3 sequences in the sample, approximately 13% were seen once. The sequenced sample was PBMCs, obtained on the day of the yellow fever booster vaccination. The origin of this receptor is a man aged 30-40 years who received the YFV17D yellow fever vaccine.

The CDR3 is CASTSTGENSPLHF. In DNA form, the CDR3 reads TGTGCCAGCACTTCGACAGGGGAAAATTCACCCCTCCACTTT. This chain joins TRBV6-5 and TRBJ1-6; TRBD1 matches 8 bases. The germline gives CDR1 MNHEY, CDR2 SVGAGI. V dropped 7 bases and J dropped 7; count of bases not matched to a gene: 6. This CDR3 spans 14 amino acids.